This T cell receptor (beta chain) was identified in a study of CD8+CD57+ T cells in acquired aplastic anemia. The study profiled TCR beta VDJ and CDR3 using genomic DNA as template. TCRdb ran MiXCR on the reads and lists one entry per CDR3 protein. The sample lists about 160,000 distinct CDR3 sequences; 70% to 75% were seen once. Note on this clonotype: Its target is unknown.

Germline V gene sequence: CDR1 WNHNN, CDR2 SYGVQD (reference sequence). This CDR3 is built from 14 residues. Trimming shortened V by 2 bases and J by 1 base, and 7 bases separated the two germline ends. Sequencing involved patients with CD8+CD57+ cell expansion previously shown by flow cytometry. Severe acquired aplastic anemia was diagnosed in all patients. Overall study results and limits: Significance was not reached for CD8+ Simpson's diversity between patients and controls.

The TCR originated in a human donor with aplastic anemia. The sample comprised sorted CD4+, CD8+, or CD8+CD57+ T cells (not recorded which) from PBMCs. This sequence joins TRBV10-1 and TRBJ2-3; D is possibly TRBD2 (5 bases). CDR3 DNA sequence: TGCGCCAGCAGTGAGCCCGGGGGCACAGATACGCAGTATTTT. It translates to CASSEPGGTDTQYF.